These T cell receptor beta chains were read from a single sample in a study of T cell responses to AZD1222 COVID-19 vaccine. Sequencing used immunoSEQ multiplex PCR; TCRdb keeps in-frame clones, though not all of them. Of 110,000 to 150,000 clones listed, 89% are singletons. Sample: peripheral blood, taken on day 0 of AZD1222 vaccination. The receptors come from an adult in good health. CDR3s include the opening cysteine and the closing phenylalanine or tryptophan. D genes are given only for firm matches. Clone size is not always given. Where it is, it says once, few, many or a class for expanded clones.

clone_size j_call v_call d_call cdr3_aa cdr3_nt
NA TRBJ1-2 TRBV5-1 NA CASSLGLRGNLYTF TGCGCCAGCAGCTTGGGGCTCCGAGGGAATCTCTACACCTTC
NA TRBJ1-1 TRBV9 NA CASSVESGQGSLGTEAFF TGTGCCAGCAGCGTAGAGTCTGGGCAGGGATCGCTGGGCACTGAAGCTTTCTTT
NA TRBJ1-1 TRBV5-6 NA CASSPRGRGTEAFF TGTGCCAGCAGCCCGAGGGGCAGGGGCACTGAAGCTTTCTTT
NA TRBJ1-1 TRBV7-9 NA CASSPRVNTEAFF TGTGCCAGCAGCCCCAGGGTGAACACTGAAGCTTTCTTT
NA TRBJ1-1 TRBV19 TRBD1 CASSWDRVTEAFF TGTGCCAGTAGCTGGGACAGGGTGACTGAAGCTTTCTTT
NA TRBJ2-7 TRBV27 NA CASSLYAGTYEQYF TGTGCCAGCAGTTTATACGCCGGTACCTACGAGCAGTACTTC
once TRBJ1-3 TRBV19 TRBD1 CATNGGTGRSSGNTIYF TGTGCCACTAACGGGGGGACAGGGAGAAGCTCTGGAAACACCATATATTTT
few TRBJ2-3 TRBV2 NA CASRPYMSGAGDTQYF TGTGCCAGCAGACCCTATATGTCGGGGGCGGGAGATACGCAGTATTTT
NA TRBJ2-2 TRBV5-5 NA CASSLNRGGSGELFF TGTGCCAGCAGCTTGAACAGGGGAGGATCCGGGGAGCTGTTTTTT
NA TRBJ1-5 TRBV12-3/TRBV12-4 NA CASSPQGNQPQHF TGTGCCAGCAGTCCTCAGGGGAATCAGCCCCAGCATTTT
NA TRBJ1-6 TRBV28 NA CASSGGPLFSPLHF TGTGCCAGCAGTGGAGGACCGCTATTTTCACCCCTCCACTTT
NA TRBJ1-4 TRBV23-1 NA CASSRLDSATNEKLFF TGCGCCAGCAGTCGCCTCGACAGTGCAACTAATGAAAAACTGTTTTTT
NA TRBJ1-2 TRBV7-2 TRBD1 CASSTYRGGEYGYTF TGTGCCAGCAGCACTTACAGGGGCGGGGAGTATGGCTACACCTTC
NA TRBJ2-5 TRBV4-1 NA CASSQDPWVGQETQYF TGCGCCAGCAGCCAAGATCCTTGGGTGGGTCAAGAGACCCAGTACTTC
NA TRBJ2-7 TRBV13 NA CASSLRVAGRAYEQYF TGTGCCAGCAGCTTACGGGTGGCGGGCCGGGCCTACGAGCAGTACTTC
NA TRBJ2-3 TRBV2 NA CASSDVEGADLSTDTQYF TGTGCCAGCAGTGATGTGGAGGGAGCAGACCTTAGCACAGATACGCAGTATTTT
NA TRBJ1-2 TRBV29-1 NA CSVDGVANYGYTF TGCAGCGTTGATGGTGTAGCTAACTATGGCTACACCTTC
NA TRBJ2-5 TRBV5-4 TRBD1 CASSFQGARAETQYF TGTGCCAGCAGCTTTCAGGGGGCGCGGGCTGAGACCCAGTACTTC
NA TRBJ2-7 TRBV11-2 TRBD2 CASSSTSGSYEQYF TGTGCCAGCAGCTCGACTAGCGGCTCCTACGAGCAGTACTTC
NA TRBJ1-1 TRBV5-4 TRBD1 CASTRGRGVNTEAFF TGTGCCAGCACCAGGGGGCGGGGGGTCAACACTGAAGCTTTCTTT
NA TRBJ2-5 TRBV29-1 NA CSVRDSVKTQYF TGCAGCGTTCGAGATAGCGTGAAGACCCAGTACTTC
NA TRBJ2-1 TRBV25-1 NA CASSEPSPNNNEQFF TGTGCCAGCAGTGAACCATCTCCCAATAACAATGAGCAGTTCTTC
NA TRBJ2-1 TRBV6-5 NA CASSYSKLNNEQFF TGTGCCAGCAGTTACTCGAAACTTAACAATGAGCAGTTCTTC
NA TRBJ1-2 TRBV4-1 NA CASRAIRGLRDGYTF TGCGCCAGCAGGGCGATCCGGGGACTCCGAGATGGCTACACCTTC
once TRBJ1-5 TRBV6-5 NA CASRHNQPQHF TGTGCCAGCAGGCATAATCAGCCCCAGCATTTT
NA TRBJ1-6 TRBV12-3/TRBV12-4 NA CASSLYRGQALHF TGTGCCAGCAGTTTATATAGAGGCCAGGCCCTCCACTTT
NA TRBJ2-1 TRBV10-3 TRBD1 CAISDDRGGDEQFF TGTGCCATCAGTGATGACAGGGGCGGGGATGAGCAGTTCTTC
NA TRBJ1-1 TRBV18 TRBD1 CASSNRGSMNTEAFF TGTGCCAGCTCGAACAGGGGATCCATGAACACTGAAGCTTTCTTT
NA TRBJ1-2 TRBV7-2 NA CASSPQGPGYGYTF TGTGCCAGCAGCCCGCAGGGTCCTGGGTATGGCTACACCTTC
NA TRBJ1-5 TRBV15 NA CATSRPDPAGNQPQHF TGTGCCACCAGCAGACCGGACCCGGCGGGCAATCAGCCCCAGCATTTT
NA TRBJ2-7 TRBV28 NA CASSFPMSSHEQYF TGTGCCAGCAGTTTCCCCATGAGTTCACACGAGCAGTACTTC
NA TRBJ2-7 TRBV28 TRBD1 CASRAGTGDYYEQYF TGTGCCAGCAGAGCCGGGACAGGGGATTACTACGAGCAGTACTTC
NA TRBJ2-7 TRBV7-2 TRBD2 CASSLGTSGREQYF TGTGCCAGCAGCTTGGGGACTAGCGGCCGCGAGCAGTACTTC
NA TRBJ2-3 TRBV27 NA CASSLTDTQYF TGTGCCAGCAGTCTCACAGATACGCAGTATTTT
NA TRBJ1-4 TRBV6-2/TRBV6-3 NA CASSYAGSTNEKLFF TGTGCCAGCAGTTACGCGGGGAGCACTAATGAAAAACTGTTTTTT
NA TRBJ2-3 TRBV28 NA CASSLSPDTQYF TGTGCCAGCAGCCTCTCCCCCGATACGCAGTATTTT
NA TRBJ2-7 TRBV6-1 NA CASSENLSRYF TGTGCCAGCAGTGAAAATCTAAGTCGGTACTTC
NA TRBJ1-1 TRBV5-1 TRBD1 CASSWRTGLNTEAFF TGCGCCAGCAGCTGGCGGACAGGGCTGAACACTGAAGCTTTCTTT
NA TRBJ2-1 TRBV28 NA CASSFTFSARGSQSSYNEQFF TGTGCCAGCAGTTTTACTTTTTCTGCCAGGGGTAGCCAAAGCTCCTACAATGAGCAGTTCTTC
NA TRBJ2-7 TRBV7-6 TRBD2 CASSLVGLAGEEQYF TGTGCCAGCAGCTTAGTTGGACTAGCGGGAGAAGAGCAGTACTTC
NA TRBJ1-4 TRBV28 NA CASSTYFGANEKLFF TGTGCCAGCAGTACCTATTTCGGCGCTAATGAAAAACTGTTTTTT
once TRBJ1-2 TRBV4-1 NA CASSQDLIYGYTF TGCGCCAGCAGCCAAGATCTGATATACGGCTACACCTTC
NA TRBJ1-4 TRBV5-1 NA CASSSRTAEKLFF TGCGCCAGCAGCTCTCGGACAGCTGAAAAACTGTTTTTT
NA TRBJ1-4 TRBV28 NA CASSSPAGPGGEKLFF TGTGCCAGCAGTTCCCCCGCGGGACCCGGAGGGGAAAAACTGTTTTTT
NA TRBJ1-5 TRBV6-5 NA CASSTNSYSNQPQHF TGTGCCAGTTCCACCAATAGTTATAGCAATCAGCCCCAGCATTTT
few TRBJ2-3 TRBV21-1 NA CASSKDTQDTQYF TGTGCCAGCAGCAAAGACACCCAGGATACGCAGTATTTT
NA TRBJ1-1 TRBV19 TRBD1 CASSTSTGSPEAFF TGTGCCAGTAGTACCTCGACAGGGTCCCCTGAAGCTTTCTTT
NA TRBJ2-3 TRBV14 NA CASSPQTGGRTDTQYF TGTGCCAGCAGCCCACAAACGGGGGGCAGAACAGATACGCAGTATTTT
few TRBJ2-1 TRBV7-8 TRBD1 CASSAHRGQNEQFF TGTGCCAGCAGCGCCCACAGGGGACAGAATGAGCAGTTCTTC
NA TRBJ1-1 TRBV5-1 NA CASSPRQVQNTEAFF TGCGCCAGCAGCCCCCGACAGGTCCAGAACACTGAAGCTTTCTTT
NA TRBJ1-1 TRBV2 NA CATRGRGNTEAFF TGTGCCACCAGGGGCAGAGGGAACACTGAAGCTTTCTTT
NA TRBJ2-7 TRBV6-6 TRBD2 CASSYRVGGADEQYF TGTGCCAGCAGTTACCGCGTCGGGGGGGCGGACGAGCAGTACTTC
NA TRBJ2-2 TRBV18 NA CASSVSRDTGELFF TGTGCCAGCTCAGTTTCCAGGGACACCGGGGAGCTGTTTTTT
NA TRBJ1-2 TRBV7-2 NA CASSQIGAGDDYGYTF TGTGCCAGCAGTCAGATAGGGGCCGGGGACGACTATGGCTACACCTTC
NA TRBJ2-1 TRBV18 TRBD2 CASSHTNIAGGSYNEQFF TGTGCCAGCTCACACACAAATATAGCGGGAGGATCCTACAATGAGCAGTTCTTC
NA TRBJ1-1 TRBV7-9 NA CASSLGPAYEAFF TGTGCCAGCAGCTTAGGGCCAGCCTATGAAGCTTTCTTT
NA TRBJ2-7 TRBV9 NA CASSVGGDRSYEQYF TGTGCCAGCAGCGTAGGTGGGGACCGCTCCTACGAGCAGTACTTC
NA TRBJ2-1 TRBV4-3 NA CASSQGWDSYNEQFF TGCGCCAGCAGCCAGGGTTGGGACTCCTACAATGAGCAGTTCTTC